These 11 T cell receptor beta chains were all obtained from the same sample, sequenced in a study of T cell responses to AZD1222 COVID-19 vaccine. Measured with immunoSEQ multiplex PCR; TCRdb has only the in-frame clones, and not every one. The table shows about 110,000 clones, with 65% to 90% occurring only once. The specimen was peripheral blood, collected on day 0 of AZD1222 vaccination. These TCRs come from an adult in good health.

This clone has a handful of counts. The gene calls are TRBV9 and TRBJ2-1; D is ambiguous. V lost 4 bases and J lost 7, with 9 bases in between. This CDR3 has 12 residues. Germline CDR1 reads SGDLS; CDR2 reads YYNGEE. CDR3 bases: TGTGCCAGCAGCCATACCGGTAATGAGCAGTTCTTC. Its translation: CASSHTGNEQFF.

This clone was seen just once. This sequence joins TRBV10-2 and TRBJ1-4, with D possibly TRBD1 on 6 matching bases. Germline CDR1 reads WSHSY; CDR2 reads SAAADI. CDR3 length: 14 amino acids. Between the trimmed V and J ends, which lost 4 bases and 13 bases, there was a span of 19 bases. The CDR3 is CASSVSRGRGGLFF. The DNA of the CDR3 is TGCGCCAGCAGTGTGTCCAGGGGCCGGGGGGGACTGTTTTTT.

This sequence joins TRBV2 and TRBJ2-7; D gene ambiguous. Per germline, CDR1 SNHLY and CDR2 FYNNEI. This CDR3 comprises 11 residues. V dropped 5 bases and J dropped 3 bases, with 5 bases sitting between them. The CDR3 here is CASSLYYEQYF. The DNA for the CDR3 is TGTGCCAGCAGTCTATACTACGAGCAGTACTTC. The whole variable domain, remainder taken from reference TRBV2 and TRBJ2-7, is EPEVTQTPSHQVTQMGQEVILRCVPISNHLYFYWYRQILGQKVEFLVSFYNNEISEKSEIFDDQFSVERPDGSNFTLKIRSTKLEDSAMYFCASSLYYEQYFGPGTRLTVT.

The sample holds a few counts of this clone. V gene TRBV30 combines with J gene TRBJ1-2; 7 bases are a match to TRBD1. The CDR3 length is 12 residues. Unmatched junction bases numbered 8, after V lost 3 bases and J lost 10 bases. The germline gives CDR1 GTSNPN, CDR2 SVGIG (reference sequence). The CDR3 coding sequence is TGTGCCTGGAGCCCGGGAACAGGGGACTACACCTTC. It encodes CAWSPGTGDYTF.

CDR3 DNA: TGTGCCAGCATTCCGGCGGGGAGCTCCTACGAGCAGTACTTC. Translating it yields CASIPAGSSYEQYF. This rearrangement joins TRBV28 to TRBJ2-7; maybe TRBD2 (6 bases). Germline-derived CDR1 and CDR2 are MDHEN and SYDVKM. Deletions cut 7 bases from V and 0 bases from J, with 13 bases between. This CDR3 is built from 14 residues.

V is TRBV28 and J is TRBJ1-2; the match to TRBD1 covers 10 bases. The V gene's germline CDR1 is MDHEN and CDR2 SYDVKM. This CDR3 spans 13 amino acids. The junction had 7 bases not matched to a gene; V was cut back by 7 bases and J by 8 bases. The chain's CDR3 is CASNPGQGYGYTF. In DNA form, the CDR3 reads TGTGCCAGCAACCCGGGACAGGGGTACGGCTACACCTTC.

The J gene is TRBJ2-7, the V gene TRBV7-9; D possibly corresponds to TRBD1 (6 bases). CDR3 size: 16 residues. Germline-derived CDR1 and CDR2 are SEHNR and FQNEAQ (reference sequence). Between the trimmed V and J ends, which lost 3 bases and 0 bases, there was a span of 15 bases. The CDR3 bases are TGTGCCAGCAGCTTGGGGCATGGGGGCAGCTCCTACGAGCAGTACTTC. Amino acids: CASSLGHGGSSYEQYF.

The chain couples TRBV9 to TRBJ1-1; tentatively, D is TRBD1 (5 bases). Germline values: CDR1 SGDLS, CDR2 YYNGEE. Between the trimmed V and J ends, which lost 0 bases and 0 bases, there was a span of 9 bases. The CDR3 spans 15 residues. The CDR3 loop reads CASSVATVMNTEAFF. The CDR3 DNA follows: TGTGCCAGCAGCGTAGCGACAGTAATGAACACTGAAGCTTTCTTT.

This sequence joins TRBV19 and TRBJ2-1; weak D call: TRBD1 (6 bases). The CDR3 length is 14 residues. CDR1 LNHDA and CDR2 SQIVND come from the germline V gene (reference sequence). V shed 5 bases and J shed 10 bases, with 18 bases lying between them. In DNA form, the CDR3 reads TGTGCCAGTAGTTGGCAGGGGCCCCAAAGAGAGCAGTTCTTC. Translated: CASSWQGPQREQFF.

V gene TRBV11-2 combines with J gene TRBJ1-3, with 9 bases identical to TRBD1. Looked up from germline, CDR1 is SGHAT and CDR2 is FQNNGV. V dropped 5 bases and J dropped 8; count of bases not matched to a gene: 13. The CDR3 runs 16 residues. The CDR3 here is CASSKDRGRDRDTIYF. Written as DNA, the CDR3 is TGTGCCAGCAGCAAGGACAGGGGACGCGACCGGGACACCATATATTTT.

V usage is TRBV27 and J usage is TRBJ2-5, with 15 bases that match TRBD2. The trim removed 5 bases at V and 5 bases at J, leaving 6 bases unmatched. CDR3 length: 16 amino acids. Germline loops: CDR1 MNHEY, CDR2 SMNVEV (reference sequence). In nucleotides, the CDR3 is TGTGCCAGCAGTGTCGGACTAGCGGGAGGGCCGGAGACCCAGTACTTC. Its translation is CASSVGLAGGPETQYF.